This T cell receptor (beta chain) was documented in a study of T cell responses to AZD1222 COVID-19 vaccine. Here immunoSEQ multiplex PCR was the method, and the copy in TCRdb shows in-frame clones only, minus some. The sample shows under 95,000 clones, around nine tenths of them seen only once. Study-level findings and limits: Following two doses of AZD1222, Spike-specific TCR breadth and depth rose. Baseline seropositives among AZD1222 recipients totaled only 5 to 7. Repertoire sampling occurred only after the peak T cell response. The donors showed a predominance of white British ancestry and of females, with possible underestimation of clonal diversity.

A word on this clone: The target antigen is unknown.

This receptor was taken from an adult in good health. Source: peripheral blood, taken on day 0 of AZD1222 vaccination.

CDR3 loop: CASSPQGAGNTIYF. The CDR3 DNA reads as TGTGCCAGCAGTCCACAGGGGGCCGGAAACACCATATATTTT. The J gene is TRBJ1-3, the V gene TRBV6-5; 9 positions match TRBD1. The CDR3 extends over 14 amino acids. Per the germline V gene, CDR1 is MNHEY and CDR2 is SVGAGI. V dropped 5 bases and J dropped 4; count of bases not matched to a gene: 3.